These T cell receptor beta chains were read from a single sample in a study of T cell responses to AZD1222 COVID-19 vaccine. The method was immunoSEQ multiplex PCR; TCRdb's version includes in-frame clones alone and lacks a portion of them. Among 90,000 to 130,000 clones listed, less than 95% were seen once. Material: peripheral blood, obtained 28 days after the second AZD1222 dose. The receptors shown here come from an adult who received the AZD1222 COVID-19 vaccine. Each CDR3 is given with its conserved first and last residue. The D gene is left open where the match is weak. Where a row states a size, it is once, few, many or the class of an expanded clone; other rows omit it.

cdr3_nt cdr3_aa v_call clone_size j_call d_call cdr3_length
TGTGCCAGCAGCTTAGCGGGACACTTTAGCAATCAGCCCCAGCATTTT CASSLAGHFSNQPQHF TRBV7-6 - TRBJ1-5 - 16
TGTGCCAGCAGCTTACCAGGGGGGTTGGGTGGCTACACCTTC CASSLPGGLGGYTF TRBV7-2 - TRBJ1-2 TRBD1 14
TGTGCCAGTAGTAGACAGGGGAATCAGCCCCAGCATTTT CASSRQGNQPQHF TRBV19 once TRBJ1-5 TRBD1 13
TGTGCCAGTACCATGGGGAATTCACCCCTCCACTTT CASTMGNSPLHF TRBV19 - TRBJ1-6 - 12
TGTGCCAGTAGTATGACCTTCGACACCCTCTATGGCTACACCTTC CASSMTFDTLYGYTF TRBV19 - TRBJ1-2 - 15
TGTGCCAGCAGCTTAGTTATTGAGAATAATGGCTACACCTTC CASSLVIENNGYTF TRBV7-9 - TRBJ1-2 - 14
TGTGCCAGCAGCCAAGGCCTAGCGGGAGGAGGTGAGCAGTTCTTC CASSQGLAGGGEQFF TRBV3-1/TRBV3-2 - TRBJ2-1 TRBD2 15
TGCGCCAGCAGCCAAGGCCTTAGCGGGAGGGCCGAGTGGGCCCAGTACTTC CASSQGLSGRAEWAQYF TRBV4-1 - TRBJ2-5 TRBD2 17
TGCGCCAGCAGCTTGGGGGGGACAGGCTCTGAAGCTTTCTTT CASSLGGTGSEAFF TRBV5-1 - TRBJ1-1 TRBD1 14
TGCGCCAGCAGCCCGGACAGCCTCTATGGCTACACCTTC CASSPDSLYGYTF TRBV4-1 - TRBJ1-2 - 13
TGTGCCAGCAGTCGGGAGACCCAGTACTTC CASSRETQYF TRBV2 - TRBJ2-5 - 10
TGTGCCAGCTCACCCCTTGGCGAGCAGTACTTC CASSPLGEQYF TRBV18 - TRBJ2-7 - 11
TGCGCCAGCAGTGAAGGGTCCACAGATACGCAGTATTTT CASSEGSTDTQYF TRBV5-1 - TRBJ2-3 - 13
TGTGCCAGCAGCTCAACCGGACTAGCTGCCAATGGAGAGCAGTTCTTC CASSSTGLAANGEQFF TRBV7-9 - TRBJ2-1 TRBD2 16
TGTGCCAGCAGCTTGGCCTCAGCAGGAATAACGGAAAAACTGTTTTTT CASSLASAGITEKLFF TRBV5-6 - TRBJ1-4 - 16
TGTGCCAGCAGCTCCTCGGTCGACAGGGGTTTTAAGGGGGCCAACGTCCTGACTTTC CASSSSVDRGFKGANVLTF TRBV7-9 - TRBJ2-6 TRBD1 19
TGTGCCAGCAGCTCACTCGGGACGGATGAAGCTTTCTTT CASSSLGTDEAFF TRBV11-2 once TRBJ1-1 - 13
TGTGCCAGCAGCCAATTATCGGGCAGTTACAATGAGCAGTTCTTC CASSQLSGSYNEQFF TRBV16 once TRBJ2-1 - 15
TGTGCCAGCAGTTATTTAAACTATGGCTACACCTTC CASSYLNYGYTF TRBV6-2/TRBV6-3 once TRBJ1-2 - 12
TGTGCCAGCAGCTCCGGGCCCTACAATGAGCAGTTCTTC CASSSGPYNEQFF TRBV11-3 - TRBJ2-1 - 13
TGTGCAAGTCGCTTTACCGGCCCTAATTCACCCCTCCACTTT CASRFTGPNSPLHF TRBV12-2 few TRBJ1-6 - 14
TGTGCCAGCAGCTTAGGCCCCGGGAACGCCTACGAGCAGTACTTC CASSLGPGNAYEQYF TRBV13 - TRBJ2-7 - 15
TGTGCCAGTAGTCAGGCCCCTCCTGGGGGGTACTATGGCTACACCTTC CASSQAPPGGYYGYTF TRBV19 - TRBJ1-2 - 16
TGTGCCAGCAGCTTTCCGATAGATACGGGGGGCTACACCTTC CASSFPIDTGGYTF TRBV7-8 - TRBJ1-2 - 14
TGCAGCACCCGCCAGGGTGGTGGCGAAAAACTGTTTTTT CSTRQGGGEKLFF TRBV29-1 - TRBJ1-4 - 13
TGTGCCAGCAGTGTCCGGACCTATAATTCACCCCTCCACTTT CASSVRTYNSPLHF TRBV2 - TRBJ1-6 - 14
TGTGCCAGCAGCTACACGGACAGCCCGAACACTGAAGCTTTCTTT CASSYTDSPNTEAFF TRBV11-1 - TRBJ1-1 - 15
TGTGCCATACGGACAGGGGGCGGCACTGAAGCTTTCTTT CAIRTGGGTEAFF TRBV10-3 - TRBJ1-1 TRBD1 13
TGTGCCAGTAGTATAGCGGACCACAATGAGCAGTTCTTC CASSIADHNEQFF TRBV19 - TRBJ2-1 - 13
TGTGCCACCCAAGGCCAGGGGGCGGTGTTTTTT CATQGQGAVFF TRBV7-9 - TRBJ1-4 TRBD1 11
TGTGCCTGGGGGAACACTGAAGCTTTCTTT CAWGNTEAFF TRBV30 - TRBJ1-1 - 10
TGTGCCAGCAGCACACGACGGAACACTGAAGCTTTCTTT CASSTRRNTEAFF TRBV7-2 once TRBJ1-1 - 13
TGTGCCAGCAGTGAAGCGACCGGGACTACCCCAACCAGGGTGACCCAGTACTTC CASSEATGTTPTRVTQYF TRBV6-1 - TRBJ2-5 TRBD2 18
TGTGCCAGCAGTGCCAGGTTTGGCAATCAGCCCCAGCATTTT CASSARFGNQPQHF TRBV2 - TRBJ1-5 - 14
TGTGCCAGCAGCCTGTGGGACAGGGCGCGCACTGAAGCTTTCTTT CASSLWDRARTEAFF TRBV5-6 - TRBJ1-1 TRBD1 15
TGTGCCAGCAGCTTATTCTACGGGACGAACACTGAAGCTTTCTTT CASSLFYGTNTEAFF TRBV11-2 - TRBJ1-1 - 15
TGTGCCAGCTCACCGAGCAGAGAGAATCAGCCCCAGCATTTT CASSPSRENQPQHF TRBV18 - TRBJ1-5 - 14
TGTGCCAGCAGCCAAGGAAGGGGGCTGAACACTGAAGCTTTCTTT CASSQGRGLNTEAFF TRBV3-1/TRBV3-2 - TRBJ1-1 TRBD1 15
TGCAGCACCCGTGGGGCCCTCTATGGCTACACCTTC CSTRGALYGYTF TRBV29-1 - TRBJ1-2 - 12
TGTGCCAGCAGCCAAGGGAGAGAGGCAGCTTTCTTT CASSQGREAAFF TRBV3-1/TRBV3-2 - TRBJ1-1 - 12
TGTGCCAGTGGGGACAGGGACACTGAAGCTTTCTTT CASGDRDTEAFF TRBV19 - TRBJ1-1 TRBD1 12